This is a list of T cell receptor beta chains from one sample in a study of blood T cells in healthy people across ages. TCRdb re-derived calls from the 5' RACE reads in MiXCR, one entry per CDR3 protein. The sample contains approximately 800,000 distinct CDR3 sequences, roughly 50% of which appear only once. The sequenced material came from blood. All receptors come from a man aged 25 to 45 in good health. CDR3s include the opening cysteine and the closing phenylalanine or tryptophan. The D gene is left open where the match is weak. For some rows the clone size is stated as once, few or many, or as a class when expanded; others skip it.

CDR3aa: CSARGSGEQFF
CDR3nt: TGCAGTGCTAGAGGTAGCGGCGAGCAGTTCTTC
abundance: NA
d_gene: NA
v_gene: TRBV20-1
j_gene: TRBJ2-1

CDR3aa: CASSWGSSANTEAFF
CDR3nt: TGCGCCAGCAGCTGGGGCTCTTCCGCGAACACTGAAGCTTTCTTT
abundance: few
d_gene: NA
v_gene: TRBV5-1
j_gene: TRBJ1-1

CDR3aa: CSVATGPVTDTQYF
CDR3nt: TGCAGCGTGGCAACAGGGCCCGTCACAGATACGCAGTATTTT
abundance: NA
d_gene: NA
v_gene: TRBV29-1
j_gene: TRBJ2-3

CDR3aa: CASNLRPGGTNEKLFF
CDR3nt: TGTGCCAGCAACTTACGACCGGGGGGGACTAATGAAAAACTGTTTTTT
abundance: NA
d_gene: NA
v_gene: TRBV11-2
j_gene: TRBJ1-4

CDR3aa: CASSGASPIDGYTF
CDR3nt: TGTGCCAGTAGTGGCGCCTCACCGATCGATGGCTACACCTTC
abundance: NA
d_gene: NA
v_gene: TRBV19
j_gene: TRBJ1-2

CDR3aa: CASSLDLMGSGYTF
CDR3nt: TGTGCCAGCAGCTTAGATCTAATGGGAAGCGGCTACACCTTC
abundance: NA
d_gene: NA
v_gene: TRBV11-2
j_gene: TRBJ1-2

CDR3aa: CASSTGQGQYF
CDR3nt: TGTGCCAGCAGTACCGGACAGGGGCAGTACTTC
abundance: many
d_gene: TRBD1
v_gene: TRBV2
j_gene: TRBJ2-7

CDR3aa: CSASPAAGTAYEQYF
CDR3nt: TGCAGTGCTAGCCCGGCGGCCGGGACAGCTTACGAGCAGTACTTC
abundance: NA
d_gene: TRBD1
v_gene: TRBV20-1
j_gene: TRBJ2-7

CDR3aa: CASSQPGQGYNEQFF
CDR3nt: TGCGCCAGCAGCCAGCCGGGACAGGGGTACAATGAGCAGTTCTTC
abundance: NA
d_gene: TRBD1
v_gene: TRBV4-1
j_gene: TRBJ2-1

CDR3aa: CASRPLAGLQETQYF
CDR3nt: TGTGCCAGCAGGCCTCTAGCGGGGCTTCAAGAGACCCAGTACTTC
abundance: NA
d_gene: TRBD2
v_gene: TRBV27
j_gene: TRBJ2-5

CDR3aa: CATSGGLEGETQYF
CDR3nt: TGTGCCACCAGTGGAGGGCTAGAGGGTGAGACCCAGTACTTC
abundance: NA
d_gene: NA
v_gene: TRBV24-1
j_gene: TRBJ2-5

CDR3aa: CASSPGLAGSGDEQFF
CDR3nt: TGTGCCAGCAGCCCCGGACTAGCGGGGAGTGGAGATGAGCAGTTCTTC
abundance: few
d_gene: TRBD2
v_gene: TRBV7-2
j_gene: TRBJ2-1

CDR3aa: CASSSQGDFHEQYF
CDR3nt: TGTGCCAGCAGCTCACAGGGTGATTTCCACGAGCAGTACTTC
abundance: NA
d_gene: NA
v_gene: TRBV11-2
j_gene: TRBJ2-7

CDR3aa: CAISEWSGKEYGSSYEQYF
CDR3nt: TGTGCCATCAGTGAGTGGTCTGGGAAGGAATATGGGTCGTCCTACGAGCAGTACTTC
abundance: NA
d_gene: NA
v_gene: TRBV10-3
j_gene: TRBJ2-7

CDR3aa: CASYGPSRSAFF
CDR3nt: TGTGCCAGCTATGGTCCCTCAAGGTCGGCTTTCTTT
abundance: NA
d_gene: NA
v_gene: TRBV6-5
j_gene: TRBJ1-1

CDR3aa: CASRLNGGTTDTQYF
CDR3nt: TGCGCCAGCAGGCTTAACGGGGGGACCACAGATACGCAGTATTTT
abundance: NA
d_gene: TRBD2
v_gene: TRBV5-1
j_gene: TRBJ2-3

CDR3aa: CASSYSTGQSYEQYF
CDR3nt: TGTGCCAGCAGTTACTCCACGGGACAGTCTTACGAGCAGTACTTC
abundance: NA
d_gene: TRBD1
v_gene: TRBV6-6
j_gene: TRBJ2-7

CDR3aa: CATSRDGGGRSNEQFF
CDR3nt: TGTGCCACCAGCAGAGATGGTGGGGGGAGATCCAATGAGCAGTTCTTC
abundance: NA
d_gene: NA
v_gene: TRBV15
j_gene: TRBJ2-1

CDR3aa: CASSQEAGGDTGELFF
CDR3nt: TGTGCCAGCAGCCAAGAGGCAGGGGGTGACACCGGGGAGCTGTTTTTT
abundance: NA
d_gene: TRBD1
v_gene: TRBV4-2
j_gene: TRBJ2-2

CDR3aa: CASSLEREQFF
CDR3nt: TGTGCCAGCAGCTTAGAGAGGGAGCAGTTCTTC
abundance: many
d_gene: NA
v_gene: TRBV5-1
j_gene: TRBJ2-1

CDR3aa: CSVVGGDYGYTF
CDR3nt: TGCAGCGTTGTGGGGGGCGACTATGGCTACACCTTC
abundance: NA
d_gene: NA
v_gene: TRBV29-1
j_gene: TRBJ1-2

CDR3aa: CASILADAQYF
CDR3nt: TGTGCCAGCATCTTGGCAGATGCGCAGTATTTT
abundance: NA
d_gene: NA
v_gene: TRBV6-5
j_gene: TRBJ2-3

CDR3aa: CASTSGGRGDIQYF
CDR3nt: TGTGCCAGCACTTCAGGCGGGAGGGGAGACATTCAGTACTTC
abundance: NA
d_gene: TRBD2
v_gene: TRBV28
j_gene: TRBJ2-4

CDR3aa: CASSLFGGSTEAFF
CDR3nt: TGCGCCAGCAGCTTGTTTGGGGGGAGCACTGAAGCTTTCTTT
abundance: NA
d_gene: NA
v_gene: TRBV5-1
j_gene: TRBJ1-1

CDR3aa: CSGVALGKLGYTF
CDR3nt: TGCAGCGGGGTGGCTCTCGGGAAACTTGGCTACACCTTC
abundance: NA
d_gene: NA
v_gene: TRBV20-1
j_gene: TRBJ1-2

CDR3aa: CASSYSGQYEQYF
CDR3nt: TGTGCCAGCAGTTACTCTGGACAGTACGAGCAGTACTTC
abundance: NA
d_gene: NA
v_gene: TRBV6-5
j_gene: TRBJ2-7

CDR3aa: CASSLGGTGGTDTQYF
CDR3nt: TGTGCCAGCAGCTTAGGAGGGACAGGGGGCACAGATACGCAGTATTTT
abundance: NA
d_gene: TRBD1
v_gene: TRBV7-2
j_gene: TRBJ2-3

CDR3aa: CASSVTGEMNTEAFF
CDR3nt: TGTGCCAGCAGCGTAACAGGGGAGATGAACACTGAAGCTTTCTTT
abundance: NA
d_gene: TRBD1
v_gene: TRBV7-3
j_gene: TRBJ1-1

CDR3aa: CSASPSYYGYTF
CDR3nt: TGCAGTGCTAGTCCCAGTTACTATGGCTACACCTTC
abundance: few
d_gene: NA
v_gene: TRBV20-1
j_gene: TRBJ1-2

CDR3aa: CSGEGPGGTDTQYF
CDR3nt: TGCAGTGGCGAGGGACCAGGGGGCACAGATACGCAGTATTTT
abundance: NA
d_gene: NA
v_gene: TRBV20-1
j_gene: TRBJ2-3

CDR3aa: CASSGGGRPYEQYF
CDR3nt: TGTGCCAGCAGTGGAGGGGGGCGACCATACGAGCAGTACTTC
abundance: NA
d_gene: NA
v_gene: TRBV28
j_gene: TRBJ2-7

CDR3aa: CASNPRGSYNSPLHF
CDR3nt: TGTGCCAGCAACCCCAGGGGGTCCTATAATTCACCCCTCCACTTT
abundance: few
d_gene: TRBD1
v_gene: TRBV7-2
j_gene: TRBJ1-6

CDR3aa: CAWSVGGVVVYGYTF
CDR3nt: TGTGCCTGGAGTGTAGGAGGGGTGGTAGTCTATGGCTACACCTTC
abundance: few
d_gene: NA
v_gene: TRBV30
j_gene: TRBJ1-2

CDR3aa: CAWGRDSYGYTF
CDR3nt: TGTGCCTGGGGCCGGGACAGCTATGGCTACACCTTC
abundance: NA
d_gene: TRBD1
v_gene: TRBV30
j_gene: TRBJ1-2

CDR3aa: CATSDSDSFLGDEQYF
CDR3nt: TGTGCCACCAGTGATTCCGACTCCTTCCTCGGCGATGAGCAGTACTTC
abundance: NA
d_gene: NA
v_gene: TRBV24-1
j_gene: TRBJ2-7

CDR3aa: CASSSGTEKEKLFF
CDR3nt: TGTGCCAGCAGTTCCGGGACAGAAAAAGAAAAACTGTTTTTT
abundance: many
d_gene: TRBD1
v_gene: TRBV28
j_gene: TRBJ1-4

CDR3aa: CASSYSMGGSYNEQFF
CDR3nt: TGTGCCAGCAGTTACTCCATGGGGGGCTCCTACAATGAGCAGTTCTTC
abundance: NA
d_gene: NA
v_gene: TRBV6-5
j_gene: TRBJ2-1

CDR3aa: CASRVDRDVNKQFF
CDR3nt: TGTGCCAGCAGGGTTGACAGGGACGTGAATAAGCAGTTCTTC
abundance: NA
d_gene: TRBD1
v_gene: TRBV6-5
j_gene: TRBJ2-1

CDR3aa: CSVELTGPREQYF
CDR3nt: TGCAGCGTTGAACTGACAGGACCGCGGGAGCAGTACTTC
abundance: NA
d_gene: NA
v_gene: TRBV29-1
j_gene: TRBJ2-7

CDR3aa: CASSSTGLPYNEQFF
CDR3nt: TGTGCCAGCAGTTCAACGGGCCTCCCCTACAATGAGCAGTTCTTC
abundance: NA
d_gene: NA
v_gene: TRBV6-2/TRBV6-3
j_gene: TRBJ2-1

CDR3aa: CASSLDGRGYEQYF
CDR3nt: TGTGCCAGCAGCCTAGACGGGAGAGGCTACGAGCAGTACTTC
abundance: few
d_gene: NA
v_gene: TRBV7-9
j_gene: TRBJ2-7

CDR3aa: CASSQNVLEANIQYF
CDR3nt: TGTGCCAGCAGCCAAAACGTACTAGAAGCAAACATTCAGTACTTC
abundance: NA
d_gene: NA
v_gene: TRBV4-2
j_gene: TRBJ2-4

CDR3aa: CAWSPGTEETQYF
CDR3nt: TGTGCCTGGAGTCCCGGGACGGAAGAGACCCAGTACTTC
abundance: NA
d_gene: NA
v_gene: TRBV30
j_gene: TRBJ2-5

CDR3aa: CATSREWIWLAGSLNEQFF
CDR3nt: TGTGCCACCAGCAGAGAGTGGATTTGGCTAGCGGGGTCTCTTAATGAGCAGTTCTTC
abundance: NA
d_gene: TRBD2
v_gene: TRBV15
j_gene: TRBJ2-1

CDR3aa: CASSLNFVTGELFF
CDR3nt: TGTGCCAGCAGCTTAAATTTTGTCACCGGGGAGCTGTTTTTT
abundance: NA
d_gene: NA
v_gene: TRBV11-2
j_gene: TRBJ2-2

CDR3aa: CASSSGLQNTEAFF
CDR3nt: TGTGCCAGCAGTTCGGGACTCCAGAACACTGAAGCTTTCTTT
abundance: NA
d_gene: NA
v_gene: TRBV12-3/TRBV12-4
j_gene: TRBJ1-1

CDR3aa: CASSGRAEKLFF
CDR3nt: TGTGCCAGCAGTGGAAGGGCGGAAAAACTGTTTTTT
abundance: NA
d_gene: NA
v_gene: TRBV2
j_gene: TRBJ1-4

CDR3aa: CASNGSGSHNEQFF
CDR3nt: TGTGCCAGCAATGGTAGCGGGAGTCATAATGAGCAGTTCTTC
abundance: NA
d_gene: TRBD2
v_gene: TRBV2
j_gene: TRBJ2-1

CDR3aa: CASSVYYRGPGTEAFF
CDR3nt: TGTGCCAGCAGCGTGTACTACAGGGGGCCTGGCACTGAAGCTTTCTTT
abundance: NA
d_gene: TRBD1
v_gene: TRBV5-4
j_gene: TRBJ1-1

CDR3aa: CASSFAPSGNTGELFF
CDR3nt: TGTGCCAGCAGCTTCGCCCCCTCGGGGAATACCGGGGAGCTGTTTTTT
abundance: few
d_gene: NA
v_gene: TRBV5-6
j_gene: TRBJ2-2

CDR3aa: CASSVSTPNTEQYF
CDR3nt: TGTGCCAGCAGCGTTTCGACTCCCAATACGGAGCAGTACTTC
abundance: few
d_gene: NA
v_gene: TRBV7-2
j_gene: TRBJ2-7

CDR3aa: CASTDPGLAGGPGFF
CDR3nt: TGTGCCAGCACCGACCCGGGACTAGCGGGGGGGCCAGGGTTCTTC
abundance: NA
d_gene: TRBD2
v_gene: TRBV7-2
j_gene: TRBJ2-1

CDR3aa: CASSDSYNEQFF
CDR3nt: TGCGCCAGTAGTGATTCCTACAATGAGCAGTTCTTC
abundance: NA
d_gene: NA
v_gene: TRBV5-1
j_gene: TRBJ2-1

CDR3aa: CASSPTGLPQHF
CDR3nt: TGTGCCAGCAGCCCAACTGGGCTTCCCCAGCATTTT
abundance: NA
d_gene: NA
v_gene: TRBV28
j_gene: TRBJ1-5

CDR3aa: CASSLVTSREQYF
CDR3nt: TGTGCCAGCAGCTTAGTTACCTCTCGCGAGCAGTACTTC
abundance: few
d_gene: NA
v_gene: TRBV7-2
j_gene: TRBJ2-7

CDR3aa: CASTSSPSAYNEQFF
CDR3nt: TGTGCTAGCACCTCGAGCCCTAGCGCGTACAATGAGCAGTTCTTC
abundance: NA
d_gene: NA
v_gene: TRBV7-7
j_gene: TRBJ2-1

CDR3aa: CASSWTDFSQGSSEAFF
CDR3nt: TGCGCCAGCAGCTGGACCGACTTTTCGCAGGGCTCGTCTGAAGCTTTCTTT
abundance: NA
d_gene: NA
v_gene: TRBV5-1
j_gene: TRBJ1-1

CDR3aa: CASSLALEWEQYF
CDR3nt: TGTGCCAGCAGTTTAGCCCTAGAGTGGGAGCAGTACTTC
abundance: NA
d_gene: NA
v_gene: TRBV12-3/TRBV12-4
j_gene: TRBJ2-4

CDR3aa: CASSPGTGLNGGYTF
CDR3nt: TGTGCCAGCAGCCCCGGGACAGGACTCAACGGGGGCTACACCTTC
abundance: NA
d_gene: TRBD1
v_gene: TRBV28
j_gene: TRBJ1-2

CDR3aa: CSASFSGERGAYNEQFF
CDR3nt: TGCAGTGCTAGTTTTAGCGGGGAACGGGGGGCTTACAATGAGCAGTTCTTC
abundance: once
d_gene: TRBD2
v_gene: TRBV20-1
j_gene: TRBJ2-1